The clone carrying this TCR beta chain was counted only a few times. As yet, its antigen is unknown. The sample comes from a study of T cells in Graves' hyperthyroidism and ophthalmopathy. Study-level results: The blood repertoire included most of the expanded thyroid clonotypes above 0.001.

Uncontrolled infection, other autoimmune disease, pregnancy or lactation barred patients from enrollment. Amplification of TCR beta CDR3 regions was performed using RNA transcripts as template. The HTBI set primed first-round TCR CDR3 RT-PCR. TCRdb ran MiXCR on the multiplex PCR reads and lists one entry per CDR3 protein. The sample has under 550,000 distinct CDR3 sequences, 15% to 20% seen once. The trim removed 0 bases at V and 1 base at J, leaving 4 bases unmatched. The CDR3 has 16 residues. The sequenced sample was blood. This clonotype was obtained from a man aged 40-49 years with Graves' ophthalmopathy. V gene TRBV12-3 or TRBV12-4 combines with J gene TRBJ2-5, with 8 bases fitting TRBD2. CDR3 loop: CASSLAHGGGQETQYF. CDR3 coding DNA: TGTGCCAGCAGTTTAGCGCACGGGGGGGGCCAAGAGACCCAGTACTTC.